This T cell receptor (beta chain) was found in a study of blood T cells in healthy people across ages. Broader study findings: The fall in TCR beta diversity per million T cells was roughly linear with age.

The CDR3 is 12 residues long. Next came a second PCR, run for about 7 to 12 cycles, which used a sample-barcoded 5' primer along with a J-beta primer mix. TCRdb fed the 5' RACE reads into MiXCR, producing one record per CDR3 protein. The sample includes 1.6 million or so distinct CDR3 sequences, about 31% seen only once; the top ten take roughly 12%. In regard to this clonotype: The antigen remains undetermined.

J is TRBJ2-5 and V is TRBV12-3 or TRBV12-4; D not certain. The assigned J gene may be wrong: the sequence end matches TRBJ2-7 better. The sample was blood. This TCR was recovered from a woman in her twenties or thirties in good health. In nucleotides, the CDR3 is TGTGCCAGCAGTTTTACCCCACTCGAGCAGTACTTC. Its protein is CASSFTPLEQYF.